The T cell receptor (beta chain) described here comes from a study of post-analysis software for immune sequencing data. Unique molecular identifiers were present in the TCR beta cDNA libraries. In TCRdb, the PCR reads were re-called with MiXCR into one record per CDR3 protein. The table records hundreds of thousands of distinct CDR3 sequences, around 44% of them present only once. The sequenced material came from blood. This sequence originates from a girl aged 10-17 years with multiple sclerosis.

The CDR3 loop reads CASSLECYEQYF. The CDR3 DNA reads TGTGCCAGCAGTTTGGAGTGCTACGAGCAGTACTTC. V and J are TRBV12-3 or TRBV12-4 and TRBJ2-7; D gene unclear. The CDR3 covers 12 residues. Between the trimmed V and J ends, which lost 3 bases and 3 bases, there was a span of 6 bases.